Listed here are 20 T cell receptor beta chains from one sample, sequenced in a study of blood T cell repertoires in COVID-19 (TCRdb year 2020). The library was obtained by the immunoSEQ multiplex PCR assay. TCRdb took this table from immuneACCESS and kept in-frame rearrangements with V and J called. Such tables lack part of the clones; where checked against another copy, unresolved V genes explain under half of the gap, and the rest is unexplained. The sample records some 290,000 clones, nearly 90% of which are singletons. The ten largest account for around 1% of the sample. The sequenced material came from peripheral blood. The receptor source for this set is a woman between 35 and 50 years old with COVID-19, enrolled during active disease.

The chain links TRBV20-1 to TRBJ2-1; D might be TRBD1 (6 bases). CDR1 is DFQATT and CDR2 is SNEGSKA in the germline V gene (reference sequence). The CDR3 is made up of 14 amino acids. V lost 3 bases to trimming and J lost 8 bases, with 17 bases between them. The CDR3 is CSASTPRGVDEQFF. The CDR3 DNA reads TGCAGTGCTAGTACCCCCAGGGGTGTCGATGAGCAGTTCTTC.

The rearrangement links TRBV4-1 to TRBJ1-5; tentative D call: TRBD1 (6 bases). V was clipped by 4 bases and J by 3 bases, with 19 bases between them. The CDR3 sequence is 17 residues long. Germline values: CDR1 MGHRA, CDR2 YSYEKL. The CDR3 is CASSRMTSGTNNQPQHF. As DNA, the CDR3 is TGCGCCAGCAGCCGCATGACGTCGGGGACAAACAATCAGCCCCAGCATTTT.

This clone was seen just once. This chain uses TRBV28 with TRBJ2-6; TRBD1 matches at 8 bases. Germline trimming cut 4 bases from V and 4 bases from J; bases unmatched to any gene: 12. In germline, CDR1 is MDHEN, CDR2 SYDVKM. The CDR3 is 18 residues long. CDR3 in DNA: TGTGCCAGCAGTTCCTCAGGGGGCGGACGGACAGGGGCCAACGTCCTGACTTTC. This translates into CASSSSGGGRTGANVLTF.

The chain uses TRBV11-3 and TRBJ2-1, with TRBD1 matching 9 bases. Germline V gives CDR1 SGHNT, CDR2 YENEEA. This CDR3 region has 16 residues. V dropped 3 bases and J dropped 4; count of bases not matched to a gene: 7. The CDR3 bases are TGTGCCAGCAGCTTGGGGACAGGGAGCCGTTACAATGAGCAGTTCTTC. Protein: CASSLGTGSRYNEQFF.

The V and J genes are TRBV9 and TRBJ2-1; 10 bases line up with TRBD1. The length of the CDR3 is 16 residues. Germline-derived CDR1 and CDR2 are SGDLS and YYNGEE. V gave up 0 bases and J gave up 4 bases; unmatched junction bases: 4. CDR3 DNA: TGTGCCAGCAGCGTAGGTGGGACAGGGGTGTACAATGAGCAGTTCTTC. Protein product: CASSVGGTGVYNEQFF. Together with reference TRBV9 and TRBJ2-1, the CDR3 gives the full variable domain: DSGVTQTPKHLITATGQRVTLRCSPRSGDLSVYWYQQSLDQGLQFLIQYYNGEERAKGNILERFSAQQFPDLHSELNLSSLELGDSALYFCASSVGGTGVYNEQFFGPGTRLTVL.

The chain couples TRBV10-1 to TRBJ1-1, with D perhaps TRBD1 (5 bases). CDR3 size: 18 residues. Germline V gene data show CDR1 as WNHNN and CDR2 as SYGVQD (reference sequence). With 0 bases removed from V and 0 bases from J, the gap between germline ends came to 17 bases. As DNA, the CDR3 is TGCGCCAGCAGTGAGTCGGAGGGGCTCCAACCCCTGAACACTGAAGCTTTCTTT. It encodes CASSESEGLQPLNTEAFF.

This chain uses TRBV5-1 with TRBJ2-5; D call uncertain. CDR3 length equals 12 residues. Germline V CDR1 and CDR2: SGHRS, YFSETQ. The germline V and J ends were trimmed by 4 bases and 5 bases, with 9 bases remaining between them. In nucleotides, the CDR3 is TGCGCCAGCAGCCCATCCGAGGAGACCCAGTACTTC. Translating it yields CASSPSEETQYF.

The chain carries TRBV24-1 and TRBJ1-4, with 7 bases lining up with TRBD1. Germline CDR1 is KGHDR and CDR2 is SFDVKD. The CDR3 spans 16 residues. V lost 6 bases and J lost 1; bases outside the gene matches: 7. The CDR3 nucleotides read TGTGCCACCAGTCCAGGGGGTCTGGGAACTAATGAAAAACTGTTTTTT. Encoded protein: CATSPGGLGTNEKLFF.

This sequence joins TRBV7-9 and TRBJ1-2; D is possibly TRBD1 (6 bases). This CDR3 is built from 16 residues. In germline, CDR1 is SEHNR, CDR2 FQNEAQ (reference sequence). The ends were cut back, 5 bases at V and 8 bases at J, with 24 bases in the middle. CDR3 sequence: CASSARDKKFVRGYTF. DNA for the CDR3: TGTGCCAGCAGCGCCCGGGACAAGAAATTTGTTCGGGGCTACACCTTC.

The genes are TRBV10-3 and TRBJ1-3; 7 nucleotides agree with TRBD1. This CDR3 contains 16 residues. Looked up from germline, CDR1 is ENHRY and CDR2 is SYGVKD. Germline trimming cut 2 bases from V and 0 bases from J; bases unmatched to any gene: 4. The CDR3: CAISETGVASGNTIYF. For the CDR3, the DNA is TGTGCCATCAGTGAGACAGGGGTTGCCTCTGGAAACACCATATATTTT.

This clone was detected a few times. The rearrangement joins TRBV6-6 to TRBJ1-6; a possible D gene is TRBD1 (5 bases). The CDR3 loop spans 13 amino acids. Germline-derived CDR1 and CDR2 are MNHNY and SVGAGI (reference sequence). The V end lost 7 bases, the J end lost 4 bases, and 8 bases lay between the germline ends. CDR3 protein: CASKAGYNSPLHF. In nucleotides, the CDR3 is TGTGCCAGCAAAGCAGGGTATAATTCACCCCTCCACTTT.

The chain employs TRBV5-4 and TRBJ2-5; possible D gene TRBD1, 7 bases. CDR3 length: 15 amino acids. The V gene lost 3 bases and the J gene lost 2 bases, with 14 bases spanning the gap. CDR1 and CDR2 from the germline V gene are SGHNT and YYREEE (reference sequence). The CDR3, as DNA: TGTGCCAGCAGCTCAGCAGGGGGAGGACAAGAGACCCAGTACTTC. Its protein product is CASSSAGGGQETQYF.

The J gene is TRBJ2-1, the V gene TRBV6-2 or TRBV6-3, with 8 nucleotides matching TRBD2. Looked up from germline, CDR1 is MNHEY and CDR2 is SVGEGT. The V gene end was trimmed by 6 bases and the J gene end by 5 bases; junction bases not matched to a gene: 9. The CDR3 has 15 residues. This CDR3 is CASSRLARFNNEQFF. The DNA for the CDR3 is TGTGCCAGCAGCAGACTAGCGAGATTTAACAATGAGCAGTTCTTC.

The chain has TRBV7-2 and TRBJ1-5; a weak D match, TRBD1 (5 bases). This CDR3 contains 15 residues. Deletions cut 3 bases from V and 6 bases from J, with 15 bases between. Germline V gene data show CDR1 as SGHTA and CDR2 as FQGNSA. CDR3 in amino acids: CASSFLRREGQPQHF. The CDR3 DNA sequence: TGTGCCAGCAGCTTCCTGCGCAGGGAGGGTCAGCCCCAGCATTTT.

CDR3: CASSFRGPNEQFF. The CDR3 nucleotides are TGTGCCAGCAGTTTCAGGGGCCCCAATGAGCAGTTCTTC. J is TRBJ2-1 and V is TRBV27; a possible D gene is TRBD1 (6 bases). The CDR3 has 13 amino acids. The V end was cut by 3 bases, the J end by 6 bases, with 9 bases between. CDR1 MNHEY and CDR2 SMNVEV come from the germline V gene (reference sequence).

The chain links TRBV10-3 to TRBJ1-3; D remains unclear. Trimming removed 3 bases at V and 4 bases at J, with 10 bases between. This CDR3 has 14 amino acids. Per the germline V gene, CDR1 is ENHRY and CDR2 is SYGVKD. This CDR3 is CAISDGQYGNTIYF. The DNA for the CDR3 is TGTGCCATCAGTGATGGCCAGTACGGAAACACCATATATTTT.

The rearrangement joins TRBV28 to TRBJ1-4; D gene uncertain. The CDR3 runs 14 residues. The V and J ends lost 3 bases and 4 bases respectively, with 9 bases between them. The germline gives CDR1 MDHEN, CDR2 SYDVKM. The CDR3 DNA sequence: TGTGCCAGCAGTTTTCTGTCTATTAATGAAAAACTGTTTTTT. Translation: CASSFLSINEKLFF.

V usage is TRBV19 and J usage is TRBJ2-4; D is perhaps TRBD1 (6 bases). CDR3 length equals 15 residues. Per the germline V gene, CDR1 is LNHDA and CDR2 is SQIVND (reference sequence). Deletions cut 6 bases from V and 3 bases from J, with 15 bases between. The CDR3 here is CASSPGVVDKNIQYF. The CDR3 nucleotides are TGTGCCAGTAGCCCAGGGGTCGTGGACAAAAACATTCAGTACTTC.

The chain couples TRBV12-3 or TRBV12-4 to TRBJ2-2, with TRBD1 matching over 7 bases. CDR3 length: 12 residues. The J segment lost 7 bases and the V segment lost 5 bases, leaving 1 base of the junction unmatched. The CDR3 nucleotides are TGTGCCAGCAGTCGGGACAGCGGGGAGCTGTTTTTT. Translation: CASSRDSGELFF.

This chain links TRBV11-2 with TRBJ2-4; TRBD1 might be the D (5 bases). Per the germline V gene, CDR1 is SGHAT and CDR2 is FQNNGV. V dropped 3 bases and J dropped 15 bases, with 30 bases sitting between them. The CDR3 has 17 amino acids. CDR3 loop: CASSLRPAAGQMGRRYF. In DNA, the CDR3 is TGTGCCAGCAGCTTGCGACCGGCAGCCGGGCAGATGGGGCGACGGTACTTC.